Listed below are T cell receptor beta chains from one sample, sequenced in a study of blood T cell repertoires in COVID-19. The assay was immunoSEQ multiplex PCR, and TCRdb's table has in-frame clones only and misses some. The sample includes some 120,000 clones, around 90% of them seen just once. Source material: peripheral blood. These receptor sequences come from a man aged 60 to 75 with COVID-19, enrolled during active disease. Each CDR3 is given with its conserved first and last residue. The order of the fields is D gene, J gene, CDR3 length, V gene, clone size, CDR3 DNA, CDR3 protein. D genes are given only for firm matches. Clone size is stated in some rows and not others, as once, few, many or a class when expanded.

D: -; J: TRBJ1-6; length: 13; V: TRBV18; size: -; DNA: TGTGCCAGCTCACCGGAGGAGAATTCACCCCTCCACTTT; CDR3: CASSPEENSPLHF
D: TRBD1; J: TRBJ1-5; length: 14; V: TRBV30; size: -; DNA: TGTGCCTGGAGTAAAGAGACAGGGGTTCAGCCCCAGCATTTT; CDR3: CAWSKETGVQPQHF
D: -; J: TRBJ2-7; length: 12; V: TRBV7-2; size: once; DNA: TGTGCCAGCAGCCATTCATCCTACGAGCAGTACTTC; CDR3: CASSHSSYEQYF
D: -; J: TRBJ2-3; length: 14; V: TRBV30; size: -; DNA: TGTGCCTATCTTGGGGGGGCCGGCACAGATACGCAGTATTTT; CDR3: CAYLGGAGTDTQYF
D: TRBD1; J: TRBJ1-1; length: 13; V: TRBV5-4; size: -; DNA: TGTGCCACCCGGACAGGGGAAACCACTGAAGCTTTCTTT; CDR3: CATRTGETTEAFF
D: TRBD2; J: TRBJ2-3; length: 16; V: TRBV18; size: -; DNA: TGTGCCAGCTCGTCAGGGACTAGCGGCTTCACAGATACGCAGTATTTT; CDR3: CASSSGTSGFTDTQYF
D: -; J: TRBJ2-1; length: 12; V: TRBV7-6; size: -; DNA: TGTGCCAGCAGCTCCCGAGAAGATGAGCAGTTCTTC; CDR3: CASSSREDEQFF
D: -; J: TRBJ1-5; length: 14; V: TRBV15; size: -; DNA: TGTGCCACCAGCAGAGACTTTAGCAATCAGCCCCAGCATTTT; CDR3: CATSRDFSNQPQHF
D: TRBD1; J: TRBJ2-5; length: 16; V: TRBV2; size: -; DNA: TGTGCCAGCAGGGGCCCCGGGACAGGGGTTTCAGAGACCCAGTACTTC; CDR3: CASRGPGTGVSETQYF
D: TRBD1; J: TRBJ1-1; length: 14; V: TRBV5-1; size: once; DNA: TGCGCCAGCAGCTTGGATCTGGACAGGGCGCCGGCTTTCTTT; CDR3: CASSLDLDRAPAFF
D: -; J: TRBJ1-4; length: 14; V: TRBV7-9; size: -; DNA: TGTGCCAGCAGCTTAGGAGTCGGTCGTGAGGAACTGTTTTTT; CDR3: CASSLGVGREELFF
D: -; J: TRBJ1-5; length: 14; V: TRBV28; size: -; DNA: TGTGCCAGCAGTTACCCCAGGGTAGATCAGCCCCAGCATTTT; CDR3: CASSYPRVDQPQHF
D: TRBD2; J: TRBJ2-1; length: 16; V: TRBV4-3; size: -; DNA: TGCGCCAGCAGCCTCCTGGGGGAGGGCCCCTACAATGAGCAGTTCTTC; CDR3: CASSLLGEGPYNEQFF
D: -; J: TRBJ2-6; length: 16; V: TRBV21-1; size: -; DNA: TGTGCCAGCACCACGGACAGGGGCTCTGGGGCCAACGTCCTGACTTTC; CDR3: CASTTDRGSGANVLTF
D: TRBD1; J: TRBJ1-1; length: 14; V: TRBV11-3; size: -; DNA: TGTGCCAGCAGCCGGGACAGCCCTAACACTGAAGCTTTCTTT; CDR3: CASSRDSPNTEAFF
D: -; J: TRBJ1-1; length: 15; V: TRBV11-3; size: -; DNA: TGTGCCAGCAGCTTAGTACCAGGGGATGTCACTGAAGCTTTCTTT; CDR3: CASSLVPGDVTEAFF
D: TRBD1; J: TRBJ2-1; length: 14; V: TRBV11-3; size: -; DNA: TGTGCCAGCAGCCCCTTACAGGGGGTGGGTGAGCAGTTCTTC; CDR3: CASSPLQGVGEQFF
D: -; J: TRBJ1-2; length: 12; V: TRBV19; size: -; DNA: TGTGCCAGTACGCCGGGGGAGGTTGGCTACACCTTC; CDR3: CASTPGEVGYTF
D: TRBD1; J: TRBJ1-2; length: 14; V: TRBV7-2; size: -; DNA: TGTGCCAGCAGCTCCGGGACAGGGGGGTCCGGCTACACCTTC; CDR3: CASSSGTGGSGYTF
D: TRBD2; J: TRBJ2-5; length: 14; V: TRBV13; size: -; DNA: TGTGCCAGCAGCTTAGGGGGAGGGTGGCAGACCCAGTACTTC; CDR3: CASSLGGGWQTQYF
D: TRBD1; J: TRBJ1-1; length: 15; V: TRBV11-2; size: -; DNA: TGTGCCAGCAGCGGCAGACAGGGAGTGAACACTGAAGCTTTCTTT; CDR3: CASSGRQGVNTEAFF
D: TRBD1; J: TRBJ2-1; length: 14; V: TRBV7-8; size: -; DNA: TGTGCCAGCAGCTTGGGGACAGGGGCTCGGGAGCAGTTCTTC; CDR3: CASSLGTGAREQFF
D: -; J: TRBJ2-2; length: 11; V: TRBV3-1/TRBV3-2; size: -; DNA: TGTGCCAGCAGCACTACCGGGGAGCTGTTTTTT; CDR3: CASSTTGELFF
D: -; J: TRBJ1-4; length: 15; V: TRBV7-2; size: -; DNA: TGTGCCAGCAGCGAACAGGGAGGGGTTTGGGAAAAACTGTTTTTT; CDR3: CASSEQGGVWEKLFF
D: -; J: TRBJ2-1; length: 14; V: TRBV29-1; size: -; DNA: TGCAGCGTTGTAGAGACTAGGGAGTTGGGGGAGCAGTTCTTC; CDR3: CSVVETRELGEQFF
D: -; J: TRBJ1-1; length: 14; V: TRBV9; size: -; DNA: TGTGCCAGCAGCGTACCAGGTATGAACACTGAAGCTTTCTTT; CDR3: CASSVPGMNTEAFF
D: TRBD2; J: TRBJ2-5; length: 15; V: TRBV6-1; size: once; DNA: TGTGCCAGCAGTGAATCTCCGGGAGGTCAAGAGACCCAGTACTTC; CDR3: CASSESPGGQETQYF
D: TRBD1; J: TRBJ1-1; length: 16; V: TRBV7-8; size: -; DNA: TGTGCCAGCAGCTTATCAGGGGGTTCTGTGAACACTGAAGCTTTCTTT; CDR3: CASSLSGGSVNTEAFF
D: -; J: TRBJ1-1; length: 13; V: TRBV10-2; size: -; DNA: TGCGCCAAGGAAACAGGGATTGGAACTGAAGCTTTCTTT; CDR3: CAKETGIGTEAFF
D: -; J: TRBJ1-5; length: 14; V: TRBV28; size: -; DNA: TGTGCCAGCAGGACAGGTGGTAGCAATCAGCCCCAGCATTTT; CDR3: CASRTGGSNQPQHF
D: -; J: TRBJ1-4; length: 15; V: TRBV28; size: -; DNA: TGTGCCAGCAGCATAAGGGGGGGGCTAAATGAAAAACTGTTTTTT; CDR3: CASSIRGGLNEKLFF
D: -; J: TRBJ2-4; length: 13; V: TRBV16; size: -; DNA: TGTGCCAGCAGCCACTCCAGGGGTAATATTCAGTACTTC; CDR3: CASSHSRGNIQYF
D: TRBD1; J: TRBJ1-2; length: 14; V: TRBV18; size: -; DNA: TGTGCCAGCTCCCCACCAACAGGGGCCTATGGCTACACCTTC; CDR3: CASSPPTGAYGYTF
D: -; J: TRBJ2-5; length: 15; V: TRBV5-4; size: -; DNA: TGTGCCAGCAGCCCCGAGGCAGGCAGGGAAGAGACCCAGTACTTC; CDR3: CASSPEAGREETQYF
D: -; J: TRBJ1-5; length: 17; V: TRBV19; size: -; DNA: TGTGCCAGTAGTATAGATCAGACGAGACAGGGCAATCAGCCCCAGCATTTT; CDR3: CASSIDQTRQGNQPQHF
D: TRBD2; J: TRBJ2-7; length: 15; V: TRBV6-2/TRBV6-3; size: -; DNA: TGTGCCAGCAGTTATTATACCGGGACTACAGACGAGCAGTACTTC; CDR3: CASSYYTGTTDEQYF
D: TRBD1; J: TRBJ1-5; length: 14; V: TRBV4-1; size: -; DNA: TGCGCCAGCAGCCCCACAGGGGGCAATCAGCCCCAGCATTTT; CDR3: CASSPTGGNQPQHF
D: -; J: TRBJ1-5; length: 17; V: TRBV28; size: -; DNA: TGTGCCAGCACTGGTGGGGCCGGCCCATATAGCAATCAGCCCCAGCATTTT; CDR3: CASTGGAGPYSNQPQHF
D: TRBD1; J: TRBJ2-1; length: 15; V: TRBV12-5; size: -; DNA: TGTGCTAGTGGTTTGACGAGGGGGCAACACAATGAGCAGTTCTTC; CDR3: CASGLTRGQHNEQFF
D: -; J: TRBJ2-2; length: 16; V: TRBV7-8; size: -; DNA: TGTGCCAGCAGCTTAGCGGGAGGAGGGGCCACCGGGGAGCTGTTTTTT; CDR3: CASSLAGGGATGELFF
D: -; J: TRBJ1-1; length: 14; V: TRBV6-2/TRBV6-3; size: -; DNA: TGTGCCAGCAGTTACGGGGCCTCGGGCACTGAAGCTTTCTTT; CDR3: CASSYGASGTEAFF
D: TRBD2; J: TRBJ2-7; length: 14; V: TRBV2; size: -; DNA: TGTGCCAGCAGTGAAGAGGCGGGAGTAGGTGAGCAGTACTTC; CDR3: CASSEEAGVGEQYF